Following are 7 T cell receptor beta chains from one sample sequenced in a study of cytomegalovirus exposure and HLA in healthy donors. The PCR had 60 Vbeta and 13 Jbeta primers. Sequenced by immunoSEQ multiplex PCR; TCRdb stores in-frame clones only, minus some. This table has some 180,000 clones, nearly 80% appearing once. The sample was PBMCs. These receptors were obtained from a female donor in good health and CMV-seronegative.

The chain uses TRBV25-1 and TRBJ2-1, with 7 positions matching TRBD1. Trimming cost V 4 bases and J 3 bases; bases outside gene matches: 3. Germline V CDR1 and CDR2: MGHDK, SYGVNS. The CDR3 length is 14 residues. The CDR3 DNA reads TGTGCCAGCAGTGCGTGGGACAGCTACAATGAGCAGTTCTTC. Protein sequence: CASSAWDSYNEQFF.

This clone has only a few counts. This chain links TRBV2 with TRBJ2-1; tentatively, D is TRBD2 (5 bases). Germline V gene lookup returns CDR1 SNHLY and CDR2 FYNNEI. Trimming took off 9 bases at V and 9 bases at J, with 18 bases between the two ends. CDR3 length: 13 amino acids. The CDR3 DNA is TGTGCCAGGTCTAGGGATCTCGGAGGTGAGCAGTTCTTC. This sequence encodes CARSRDLGGEQFF.

This chain uses TRBV4-1 with TRBJ1-1; no clear D gene. The CDR3 loop spans 15 amino acids. The germline gives CDR1 MGHRA, CDR2 YSYEKL. V shed 3 bases and J shed 1 base, with 12 bases lying between them. CDR3 nucleotide sequence: TGCGCCAGCAGCCACAGGACTGAAGAGAACACTGAAGCTTTCTTT. Amino acid sequence: CASSHRTEENTEAFF.

The chain links TRBV7-3 to TRBJ2-4; a weak D match, TRBD1 (5 bases). Germline loops: CDR1 SGHTA, CDR2 FQGTGA. This CDR3 is built from 14 residues. Trimming left V 10 bases short and J 8 bases short, with 21 bases between. In DNA form, the CDR3 reads TGTGCCAACACGCAGGGATCGTATTGGGACATTCAGTACTTC. Amino acid sequence: CANTQGSYWDIQYF.

This clone was detected only a few times. This sample includes further DNA sequences coding for the same CDR3. This chain connects TRBV5-1 to TRBJ2-3; TRBD2 agrees at 8 bases. V shed 2 bases and J 2 bases; nucleotides not matched to a gene: 4. From germline, CDR1 is SGHRS and CDR2 YFSETQ. This CDR3 contains 15 residues. CDR3 protein: CASSFSGGDTDTQYF. DNA for the CDR3: TGCGCCAGCAGCTTTTCGGGAGGGGACACAGATACGCAGTATTTT.

This sequence joins TRBV7-9 and TRBJ2-3; D is perhaps TRBD1 (6 bases). The CDR3 extends over 14 amino acids. V was trimmed by 0 bases and J by 6 bases, leaving 10 bases between them. Germline lookup yields CDR1 SEHNR and CDR2 FQNEAQ (reference sequence). This CDR3 is CASSLAGAGDTQYF. The CDR3 DNA reads as TGTGCCAGCAGCTTAGCGGGGGCTGGGGATACGCAGTATTTT.

V is TRBV5-4 and J is TRBJ2-3, with 7 bases that match TRBD2. Germline V gives CDR1 SGHNT, CDR2 YYREEE (reference sequence). This CDR3 spans 15 amino acids. The ends lost 4 bases at V and 2 bases at J; junction bases unmatched: 7. CDR3 in amino acids: CASSLGGRFTDTQYF. DNA of the CDR3: TGTGCCAGCAGCCTCGGGGGGAGATTCACAGATACGCAGTATTTT. The full variable domain, in which reference TRBV5-4 and TRBJ2-3 provide the parts outside the CDR3, is ETGVTQSPTHLIKTRGQQVTLRCSSQSGHNTVSWYQQALGQGPQFIFQYYREEENGRGNFPPRFSGLQFPNYSSELNVNALELDDSALYLCASSLGGRFTDTQYFGPGTRLTVL.